This note documents a single T cell receptor (beta chain) sequence. The authors' processing: Cell counts per sample came from amplifying reference gene primers. Generated by immunoSEQ multiplex PCR, the TCRdb table keeps only in-frame clones and is missing some. The DNA gave D and trimming, while V, J and clone size come from that table. The profile shows some 43,000 clones, roughly 80% of them singletons. This sample stems from a study of blood T cell repertoires in COVID-19. Study as a whole: The United States, Italy and Spain supplied acute and convalescent COVID-19 samples.

Germline V gene data show CDR1 as SNHLY and CDR2 as FYNNEI. There are 14 residues in the CDR3. Trimming at V came to 2 bases and at J to 3 bases, leaving 2 bases not matched to a gene. This sequence was found in a man in his fifties with active or convalescent COVID-19. The sample consisted of peripheral blood. This chain joins TRBV2 and TRBJ2-5, with 8 nucleotides matching TRBD1. CDR3 coding DNA: TGTGCCAGCAGTGAATGGACAGGGAAAGAGACCCAGTACTTC. Protein: CASSEWTGKETQYF.